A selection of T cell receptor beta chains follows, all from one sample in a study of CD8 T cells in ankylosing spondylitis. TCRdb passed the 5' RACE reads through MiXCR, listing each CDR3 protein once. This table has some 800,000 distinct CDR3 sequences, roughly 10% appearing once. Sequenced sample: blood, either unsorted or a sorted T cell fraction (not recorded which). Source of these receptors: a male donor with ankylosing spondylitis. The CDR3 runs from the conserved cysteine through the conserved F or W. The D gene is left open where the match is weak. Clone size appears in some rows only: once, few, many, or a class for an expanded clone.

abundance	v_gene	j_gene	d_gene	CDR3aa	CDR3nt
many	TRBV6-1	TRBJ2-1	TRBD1	CASRPPGQGHNEQFF	TGTGCCAGCAGACCACCGGGACAGGGCCACAATGAGCAGTTCTTC
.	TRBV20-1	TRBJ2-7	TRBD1	CSAPSLMGQPSYEQYF	TGCAGTGCTCCCTCCTTGATGGGACAGCCCTCCTACGAGCAGTACTTC
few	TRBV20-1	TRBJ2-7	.	CSASQGVLEQYF	TGCAGTGCTTCCCAGGGAGTGTTAGAGCAGTACTTC
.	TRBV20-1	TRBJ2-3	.	CSASLGALYTDTQYF	TGCAGTGCTAGTCTAGGGGCCCTTTACACAGATACGCAGTATTTT
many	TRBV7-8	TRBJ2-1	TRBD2	CASQVWRGGRDEQFF	TGTGCCAGCCAAGTTTGGCGGGGGGGCCGTGATGAGCAGTTCTTC
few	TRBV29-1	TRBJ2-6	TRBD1	CSVSRDSPGANVLTF	TGCAGCGTGTCCCGGGACAGCCCTGGGGCCAACGTCCTGACTTTC
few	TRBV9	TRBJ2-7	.	CASSVSFGPSSYEQYF	TGTGCCAGCAGCGTATCCTTTGGGCCAAGCTCCTACGAGCAGTACTTC
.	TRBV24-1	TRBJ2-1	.	CATGREAPYNEQFF	TGTGCCACCGGAAGGGAGGCCCCCTACAATGAGCAGTTCTTC
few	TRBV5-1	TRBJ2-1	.	CASSSDNPVVNEQFF	TGCGCCAGCAGCTCGGACAATCCTGTCGTCAATGAGCAGTTCTTC
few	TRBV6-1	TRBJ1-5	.	CASRRAGENQPQHF	TGTGCCAGCAGACGGGCAGGGGAAAATCAGCCCCAGCATTTT
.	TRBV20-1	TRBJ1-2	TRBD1	CSAQRDRPNYGYTF	TGCAGTGCCCAGCGGGACAGGCCGAACTATGGCTACACCTTC
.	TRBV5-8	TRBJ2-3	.	CASSFRGPWDTQYF	TGTGCCAGCAGCTTCCGGGGCCCTTGGGATACGCAGTATTTT
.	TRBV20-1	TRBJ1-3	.	CSAARGSTIYF	TGCAGTGCGGCGAGGGGAAGCACCATATATTTT
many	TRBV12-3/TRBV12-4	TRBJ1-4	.	CASSRGGQANEKLFF	TGTGCCAGCAGCCGTGGGGGACAAGCTAATGAAAAACTGTTTTTT
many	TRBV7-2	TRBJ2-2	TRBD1	CASSTRTGGAPGELFF	TGTGCCAGCAGCACCCGGACAGGGGGCGCTCCCGGGGAGCTGTTTTTT
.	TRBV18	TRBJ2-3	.	CASSPTRELGTDTQYF	TGTGCCAGCTCACCAACCCGGGAGTTGGGCACAGATACGCAGTATTTT
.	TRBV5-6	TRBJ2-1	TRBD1	CASSSGTDNEQFF	TGTGCCAGCAGCTCGGGGACAGACAATGAGCAGTTCTTC
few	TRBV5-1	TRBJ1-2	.	CASSLEVGTGTYGYTF	TGCGCCAGCAGCTTGGAGGTTGGGACTGGGACCTATGGCTACACCTTC
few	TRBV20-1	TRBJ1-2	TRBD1	CSASTGTGGFYGYTF	TGCAGTGCTAGTACCGGGACAGGGGGATTCTATGGCTACACCTTC
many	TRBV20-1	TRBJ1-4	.	CSARDRRGGEKLFF	TGCAGTGCTAGAGATCGTCGGGGAGGCGAAAAACTGTTTTTT
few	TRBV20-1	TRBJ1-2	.	CSAPGDGYTF	TGCAGTGCCCCGGGCGATGGCTACACCTTC
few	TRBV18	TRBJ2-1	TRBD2	CASSQQGGTYNEQFF	TGTGCCAGCTCACAGCAGGGAGGGACCTACAATGAGCAGTTCTTC
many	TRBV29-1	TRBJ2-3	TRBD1	CSVGTGVSDTQYF	TGCAGCGTGGGGACAGGGGTTTCGGATACGCAGTATTTT
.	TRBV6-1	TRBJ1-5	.	CASSEFWRQPQHF	TGTGCCAGCAGTGAATTTTGGCGTCAGCCCCAGCATTTT
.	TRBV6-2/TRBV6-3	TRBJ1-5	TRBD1	CASSPYNSGTGGGQPQHF	TGTGCCAGCAGTCCCTATAACTCCGGGACAGGAGGAGGGCAGCCCCAGCATTTT
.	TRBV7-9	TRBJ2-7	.	CASSLGEGASYEQYF	TGTGCCAGCAGCTTGGGGGAAGGCGCCTCCTACGAGCAGTACTTC
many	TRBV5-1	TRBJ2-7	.	CASSPDGSYEQYF	TGTGCCAGCAGCCCGGACGGCTCCTACGAGCAGTACTTC
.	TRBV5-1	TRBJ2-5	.	CASSSTDLQETQYF	TGCGCCAGCAGCTCGACAGACTTACAAGAGACCCAGTACTTC
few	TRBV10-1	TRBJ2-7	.	CASSERVTYEQYF	TGCGCCAGCAGTGAGAGGGTTACCTACGAGCAGTACTTC
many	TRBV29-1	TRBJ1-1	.	CSVRYGIMNTEAFF	TGCAGCGTTAGGTACGGGATAATGAACACTGAAGCTTTCTTT
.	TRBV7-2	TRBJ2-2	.	CASSWRGGRDTGELFF	TGTGCCAGCAGCTGGAGGGGGGGCAGGGACACCGGGGAGCTGTTTTTT
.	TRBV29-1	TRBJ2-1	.	CSAARGTVIYNEQFF	TGCAGCGCCGCCCGGGGGACAGTTATTTACAATGAGCAGTTCTTC
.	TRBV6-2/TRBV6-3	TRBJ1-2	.	CASSYSRRPNYGYTF	TGTGCCAGCAGTTACTCGAGGCGACCCAACTATGGCTACACCTTC
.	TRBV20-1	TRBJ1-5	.	CSARGMRQPQHF	TGCAGTGCTAGGGGAATGCGGCAGCCCCAGCATTTT
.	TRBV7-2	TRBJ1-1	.	CASSSAGGMNTEAFF	TGTGCCAGCAGCTCCGCGGGGGGTATGAACACTGAAGCTTTCTTT
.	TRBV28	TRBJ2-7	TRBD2	CASSLFLADSYEQYF	TGTGCCAGCAGTTTATTCCTAGCGGACTCCTACGAGCAGTACTTC
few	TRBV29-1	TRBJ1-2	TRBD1	CSVTSGTGRGDGYTF	TGCAGCGTTACCTCCGGGACAGGGCGGGGGGATGGCTACACCTTC
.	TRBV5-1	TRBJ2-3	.	CASSLGNGGGSDTQYF	TGCGCCAGCAGCTTGGGAAACGGCGGAGGCTCAGATACGCAGTATTTT
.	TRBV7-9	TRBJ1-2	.	CASSLGGYNYGYTF	TGTGCCAGCAGCTTAGGAGGGTACAACTATGGCTACACCTTC
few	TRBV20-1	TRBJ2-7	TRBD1	CSAPRTGGYEQYF	TGCAGTGCTCCCAGGACAGGTGGTTACGAGCAGTACTTC
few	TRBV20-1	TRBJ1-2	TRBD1	CSARGGQGIQGYTF	TGCAGTGCTAGAGGGGGACAGGGCATTCAGGGCTACACCTTC
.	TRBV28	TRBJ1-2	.	CATGGSNYGYTF	TGTGCCACGGGAGGATCTAACTATGGCTACACCTTC
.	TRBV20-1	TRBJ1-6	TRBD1	CSAMTGGNSPLHF	TGCAGTGCTATGACAGGGGGCAATTCACCCCTCCACTTT
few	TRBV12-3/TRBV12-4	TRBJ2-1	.	CASSTWSGYNEQFF	TGTGCCAGCAGCACATGGAGCGGATACAATGAGCAGTTCTTC
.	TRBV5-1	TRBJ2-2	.	CASSEGVTGELFF	TGCGCCAGCAGCGAGGGGGTCACCGGGGAGCTGTTTTTT